This T cell receptor beta chain comes out of a study of TIL therapy for anti-PD-1-resistant metastatic lung cancer (dated by TCRdb to the early 2020s). About the full investigation: Tumors were harvested before any PD-1/PD-L1 blockade; patients then received nivolumab, and those progressing received lymphodepletion, expanded TIL infusion and IL-2. Among the enrolled patients, the median age was approximately 49 years (range roughly 35-75), and the median tumor PD-L1 proportion score was roughly 6.4%. A median non-synonymous tumor mutation burden of under 1.9 mutations per megabase was determined across the cohort by whole-exome sequencing. Tumor and peripheral blood T cell receptor beta sequencing was used to track clonotypes across tumor, expanded TIL product and serial blood samples. Most of the cohort had lung adenocarcinoma, including a handful of EGFR-mutant tumors and two ALK-rearranged tumors, and half of the patients were either current or former smokers.

At the junction V is shortened by 0 bases and J by 3 bases; bases outside the gene matches: 5. From the cysteine through the phenylalanine, the CDR3 covers 17 amino acids. Just the 51-base CDR3 DNA is kept, in frame starting at base 1. Per the germline V gene, SGDLS is the CDR1 and YYNGEE is the CDR2. TCR beta CDR3 regions were amplified from genomic DNA by bias-controlled multiplex PCR with the immunoSEQ v3 hsTCRB kit. An Illumina NextSeq 500 was used to sequence the TCR libraries, reaching roughly 1.8 million read pairs at survey level or about 4.5-6.5 million at deep level. As for the original processing: The immunoSEQ Analyzer software assigned V, D and J genes, filtered out non-productive sequences, and reported clonality. Repertoires were compared using productive Simpson clonality and Morisita overlap index of productive TRB rearrangements between infused TIL and blood. Absolute clonotype counts in blood were estimated by multiplying the lymphocyte count by the CD3+ fraction and by the productive frequency of the clone. The clones in this table, taken by TCRdb from immuneACCESS, are in-frame only. Not every clone is retained; where verified, under half of the shortfall comes from an unresolved V gene, and the cause of the rest is unknown. Clone size and the V and J calls come from that table; the DNA yielded D and trimming. Within this sample are under 20,000 clones, with about 79% of them counted one time only. The ten biggest clones cover approximately 7.4% of the sample.

Notes on this clone: The target of this receptor is not known. It has no much larger one-base neighbor in the sample; base qualities were not kept.

The investigation overall reported the following: The cohort was highly selected, with more treatment-naive, never-smoker and oncogene-addicted patients than typical, limiting generalizability. The study protocol defined all tumor marker inferences as exploratory. The baseline peripheral repertoire was partially replaced by infused TIL clonotypes, which then decayed over months, and no apparent association between persistence and response was found.

The intended sense of this specimen's time point label: pre-treatment sample, taken before nivolumab and TIL therapy. Adults with stage 4 NSCLC were enrolled from 2017 to early 2020 in a dual-center phase I trial. The samples were obtained from a phase I trial that was single-arm and open-label and tested tumor-infiltrating lymphocyte therapy combined with nivolumab in advanced non-small cell lung cancer. Mononuclear cells from blood collected in EDTA tubes were isolated on a Ficoll gradient and snap-frozen as pellets, and DNA was then extracted using a Qiagen mini-prep kit. The material sequenced was blood, taken at baseline. The receptor's source is a person aged 25 to 80 with non-small cell lung cancer. The chain joins TRBV9 to TRBJ2-2, with TRBD1 identical over 10 junction bases. This receptor has the CDR3 CASSVGGQGPDTGELFF. DNA sequence: TGTGCCAGCAGCGTAGGGGGACAGGGGCCTGACACCGGGGAGCTGTTTTTT.